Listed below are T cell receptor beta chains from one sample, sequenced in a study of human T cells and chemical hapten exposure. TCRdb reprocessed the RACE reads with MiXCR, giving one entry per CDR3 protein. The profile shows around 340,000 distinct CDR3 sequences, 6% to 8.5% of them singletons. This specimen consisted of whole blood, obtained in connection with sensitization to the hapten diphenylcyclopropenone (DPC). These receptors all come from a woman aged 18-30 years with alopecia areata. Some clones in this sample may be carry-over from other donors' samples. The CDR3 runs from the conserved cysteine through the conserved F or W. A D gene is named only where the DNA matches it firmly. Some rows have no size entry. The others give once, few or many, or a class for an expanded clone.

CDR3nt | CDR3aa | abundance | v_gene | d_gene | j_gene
TGTGCCAGCGACGACAGGGGCTCCTTGGAGCAGTTCTTC | CASDDRGSLEQFF | - | TRBV6-6 | TRBD1 | TRBJ2-1
TGTGCCAGCAGTTTTTCGCTCACGAAAACCTCTGGGGCCAACGTCCTGACTTTC | CASSFSLTKTSGANVLTF | - | TRBV12-3/TRBV12-4 | - | TRBJ2-6
TGTGCCAGCAGTTCTGCAGGACCCTATAGCAATCAGCCCCAGCATTTT | CASSSAGPYSNQPQHF | - | TRBV27 | - | TRBJ1-5
TGCAGTGCTATCGACGCGGGCACCTTC | CSAIDAGTF | few | TRBV20-1 | - | TRBJ1-2
TGCGCCAGCAGCTTGAGTGACAGGGAAGAGACCCAGTACTTC | CASSLSDREETQYF | many | TRBV5-1 | TRBD1 | TRBJ2-5
TGTGCCAGCAGCTTGGATCCCCTAGCGGGGAACACAGATACGCAGTATTTT | CASSLDPLAGNTDTQYF | - | TRBV5-5 | TRBD2 | TRBJ2-3
TGCGCCAGCAGCCAAGGAGCGGGAGTTACAGATACGCAGTATTTT | CASSQGAGVTDTQYF | - | TRBV4-3 | TRBD2 | TRBJ2-3
TGTGCCAGCAGCCAGGGAACCTACGAGCAGTACTTC | CASSQGTYEQYF | many | TRBV7-9 | - | TRBJ2-7
TGTGCCAGCAGTGAGACAGGGGCAGATACGCAGTATTTT | CASSETGADTQYF | many | TRBV6-4 | TRBD1 | TRBJ2-3
TGTGCCAGCAGCGTAAGCTTTAGTGATACGCAGTATTTT | CASSVSFSDTQYF | - | TRBV9 | - | TRBJ2-3
TGTGCCAGCAGCCCCACGGGTCCGGAGACCCAGTACTTC | CASSPTGPETQYF | - | TRBV7-2 | - | TRBJ2-5
TGTGCCAGCAGCCAAGATTTCACAGGAAATTCACCCCTCCACTTT | CASSQDFTGNSPLHF | - | TRBV14 | - | TRBJ1-6
TGCGCCAGCAGCCAACAGCCGAACACTGAAGCTTTCTTT | CASSQQPNTEAFF | - | TRBV5-1 | - | TRBJ1-1
TGTGCCAGCAGCCTCTTCGATCGGGATCAGCCCCAGCATTTT | CASSLFDRDQPQHF | - | TRBV11-1 | - | TRBJ1-5
TGTGCCAGCTCACCTTACAGGGAGGATACGCAGTATTTT | CASSPYREDTQYF | - | TRBV18 | - | TRBJ2-3
TGTGCCACCAGTGAATCAGGGTCTGGCACAGATACGCAGTATTTT | CATSESGSGTDTQYF | - | TRBV24-1 | - | TRBJ2-3
TGTGCCAGTAGTATTGAGGGGACAGGGTACAATGAGCAGTTCTTC | CASSIEGTGYNEQFF | - | TRBV19 | TRBD1 | TRBJ2-1
TGCAGCGTTGCGGACCGGAACACTGAAGCTTTCTTT | CSVADRNTEAFF | - | TRBV29-1 | - | TRBJ1-1
TGTGCCAGTAGTATATGGATAAACACCGGGGAGCTGTTTTTT | CASSIWINTGELFF | few | TRBV19 | - | TRBJ2-2
TGTGCCAGCGTTACAGGGGAGGAGACCCAGTACTTC | CASVTGEETQYF | few | TRBV6-1 | TRBD1 | TRBJ2-5
TGCGCCAGCAGCCAAGATCGGGCAGGGGTTGGCACTGAAGCTTTCTTT | CASSQDRAGVGTEAFF | few | TRBV4-3 | - | TRBJ1-1
TGTGCGTGGGGGGGCCTTCTTACAGATACGCAGTATTTT | CAWGGLLTDTQYF | - | TRBV11-2 | - | TRBJ2-3
TGTGCCAGCAGTTACTCGATCAACCCGGGACTCCCACCTTATAGCAATCAGCCCCAGCATTTT | CASSYSINPGLPPYSNQPQHF | few | TRBV6-2/TRBV6-3 | - | TRBJ1-5
TGTGCCAGCGGGGACCATTCCTACGAGCAGTACTTC | CASGDHSYEQYF | - | TRBV6-2/TRBV6-3 | - | TRBJ2-7
TGTGCCAGCAGGGGGACTCAGGTGAACACTGAAGCTTTCTTT | CASRGTQVNTEAFF | - | TRBV28 | - | TRBJ1-1
TGTGCCATCCCCCGTGGGGACAGGGGGCCCGGGGAGCTGTTTTTT | CAIPRGDRGPGELFF | - | TRBV10-3 | TRBD1 | TRBJ2-2
TGTGCCAGCAGTGAAGAAATGGAGCAGTTCTTC | CASSEEMEQFF | many | TRBV2 | - | TRBJ2-1
TGTGCCATCAGTGGGACTCTGAGCACAGATACGCAGTATTTT | CAISGTLSTDTQYF | - | TRBV10-3 | - | TRBJ2-3
TGTGCCAGCAGTTCGCCGGGACAGGGGCAAAGTGAGCAGTACTTC | CASSSPGQGQSEQYF | - | TRBV6-2/TRBV6-3 | TRBD1 | TRBJ2-7
TGTGCCAGCAACCTGATCCTGGGCTTTTTCACAGATACGCAGTATTTT | CASNLILGFFTDTQYF | few | TRBV7-8 | - | TRBJ2-3
TGTGCCAGTGAGGGCAGCCTCAACTATGGCTACACCTTC | CASEGSLNYGYTF | few | TRBV6-2/TRBV6-3 | - | TRBJ1-2
TGTGCCAGCAGTGGACCGGGACTCCCTCGCGGGGAGCTGTTTTTT | CASSGPGLPRGELFF | few | TRBV6-5 | - | TRBJ2-2
TGCAGTGCTCCGACAGGGGCGCGGCAGCCCCAGCATTTT | CSAPTGARQPQHF | few | TRBV20-1 | TRBD1 | TRBJ1-5
TGCAGTGCTAGGGGGACAGGGGGCTACACTGAAGCTTTCTTT | CSARGTGGYTEAFF | - | TRBV20-1 | TRBD1 | TRBJ1-1
TGCGCCAGCAGCCAAGATAGCCGGCCTACGGAACTGTTTTTT | CASSQDSRPTELFF | - | TRBV4-1 | - | TRBJ1-4
TGTGCCAGCAGTTACATGGCCTACGAGCAGTACTTC | CASSYMAYEQYF | - | TRBV6-5 | - | TRBJ2-7
TGTGCCAGCAGTCCCACACTCACCTACGAGCAGTACTTC | CASSPTLTYEQYF | few | TRBV28 | - | TRBJ2-7
TGTGCCAGCAGTCTTCTCATTGGGGCGAGCAATCAGCCCCAGCATTTT | CASSLLIGASNQPQHF | few | TRBV12-3/TRBV12-4 | - | TRBJ1-5
TGTGCCAGCAGTTTATGGACAGAGGCCAACTATGGCTACACCTTC | CASSLWTEANYGYTF | - | TRBV12-3/TRBV12-4 | - | TRBJ1-2
TGTGCCAGCAGTTCCTTCTCGAGGGAGCAGTACTTC | CASSSFSREQYF | - | TRBV27 | - | TRBJ2-7
TGTGCCAGCAGTTTATCGAGCCCCCTCTACGAGCAGTACTTC | CASSLSSPLYEQYF | few | TRBV27 | - | TRBJ2-7
TGTGCAAGTCGCTTAGTGCGTGTGGGGAAGCAGTACTTC | CASRLVRVGKQYF | - | TRBV12-2 | - | TRBJ2-7
TGTGCCAGCTCACCACAGAGGGGACAGCCATCTGGGGCCAACGTCCTGACTTTC | CASSPQRGQPSGANVLTF | many | TRBV18 | TRBD1 | TRBJ2-6
TGTGCCAGCAGCCGACAGGGGGCGTCTGAAAAACTGTTTTTT | CASSRQGASEKLFF | - | TRBV3-1 | TRBD1 | TRBJ1-4
TGTGCCAGCAGACCGCGGGGTCCTGGGCATATCGGGGAGCTGTTTTTT | CASRPRGPGHIGELFF | many | TRBV27 | - | TRBJ2-2